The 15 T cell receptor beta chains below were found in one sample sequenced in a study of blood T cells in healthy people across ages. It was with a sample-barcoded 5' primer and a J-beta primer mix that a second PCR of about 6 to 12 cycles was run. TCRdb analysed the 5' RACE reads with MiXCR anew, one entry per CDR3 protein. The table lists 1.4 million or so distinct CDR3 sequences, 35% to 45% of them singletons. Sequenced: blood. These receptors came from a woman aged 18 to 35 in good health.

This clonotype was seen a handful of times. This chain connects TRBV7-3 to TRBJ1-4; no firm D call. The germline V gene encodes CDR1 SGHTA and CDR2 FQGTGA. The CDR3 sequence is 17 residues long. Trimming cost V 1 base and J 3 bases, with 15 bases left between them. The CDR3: CASSLIFSRSANEKLFF. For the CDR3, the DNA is TGTGCCAGCAGCTTAATTTTCAGCCGAAGCGCTAATGAAAAACTGTTTTTT.

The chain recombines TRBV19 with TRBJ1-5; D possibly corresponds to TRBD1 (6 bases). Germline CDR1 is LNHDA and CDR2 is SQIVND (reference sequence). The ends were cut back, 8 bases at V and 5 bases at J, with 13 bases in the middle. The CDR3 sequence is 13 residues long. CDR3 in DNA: TGTGCCAGTTGTCAGGGGTTTTATCAGCCCCAGCATTTT. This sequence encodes CASCQGFYQPQHF.

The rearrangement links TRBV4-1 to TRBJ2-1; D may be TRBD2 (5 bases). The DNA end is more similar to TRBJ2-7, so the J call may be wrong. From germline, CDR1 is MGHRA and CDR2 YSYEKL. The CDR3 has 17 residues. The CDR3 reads CASSQSGGLSSYNEQYF. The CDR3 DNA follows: TGCGCCAGCAGCCAAAGTGGCGGGTTGAGCTCCTACAATGAGCAGTACTTC.

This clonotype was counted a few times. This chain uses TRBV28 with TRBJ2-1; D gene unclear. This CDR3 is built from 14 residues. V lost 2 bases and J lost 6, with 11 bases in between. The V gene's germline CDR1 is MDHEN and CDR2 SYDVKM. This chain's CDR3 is CASSLGSQFNEQFF. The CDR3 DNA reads TGTGCCAGCAGTTTAGGAAGCCAGTTCAATGAGCAGTTCTTC.

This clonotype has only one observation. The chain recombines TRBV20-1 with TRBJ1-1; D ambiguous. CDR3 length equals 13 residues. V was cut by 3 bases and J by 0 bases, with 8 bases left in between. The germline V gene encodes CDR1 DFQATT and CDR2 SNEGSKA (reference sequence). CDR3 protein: CSASLNMNTEAFF. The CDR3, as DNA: TGCAGTGCTAGTCTCAACATGAACACTGAAGCTTTCTTT.

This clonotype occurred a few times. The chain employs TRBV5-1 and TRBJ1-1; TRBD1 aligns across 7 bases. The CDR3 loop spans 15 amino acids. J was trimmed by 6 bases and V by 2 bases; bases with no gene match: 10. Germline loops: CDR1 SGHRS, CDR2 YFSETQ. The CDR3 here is CASSFWDRTISEAFF. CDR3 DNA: TGCGCCAGCAGCTTTTGGGACAGAACTATATCTGAAGCTTTCTTT.

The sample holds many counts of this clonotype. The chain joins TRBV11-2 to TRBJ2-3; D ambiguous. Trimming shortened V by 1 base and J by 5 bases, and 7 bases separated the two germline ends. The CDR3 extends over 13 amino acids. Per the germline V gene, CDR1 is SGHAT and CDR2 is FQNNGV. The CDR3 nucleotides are TGTGCCAGCAGCTTAGGAGACTTAGATACGCAGTATTTT. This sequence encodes CASSLGDLDTQYF.

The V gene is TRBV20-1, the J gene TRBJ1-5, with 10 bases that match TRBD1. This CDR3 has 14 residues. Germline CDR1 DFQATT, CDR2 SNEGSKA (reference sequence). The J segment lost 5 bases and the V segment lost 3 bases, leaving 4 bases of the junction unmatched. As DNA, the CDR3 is TGCAGTGCTAGGGCCGGGACAGGGGATCAGCCCCAGCATTTT. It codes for CSARAGTGDQPQHF.

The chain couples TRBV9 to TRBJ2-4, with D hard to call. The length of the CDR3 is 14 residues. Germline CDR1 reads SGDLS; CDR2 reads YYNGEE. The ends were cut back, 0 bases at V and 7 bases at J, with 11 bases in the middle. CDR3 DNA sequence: TGTGCCAGCAGCGTAGATGGCCCATCCAACATTCAGTACTTC. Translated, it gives CASSVDGPSNIQYF. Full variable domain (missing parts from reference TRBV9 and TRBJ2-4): DSGVTQTPKHLITATGQRVTLRCSPRSGDLSVYWYQQSLDQGLQFLIQYYNGEERAKGNILERFSAQQFPDLHSELNLSSLELGDSALYFCASSVDGPSNIQYFGAGTRLSVL.

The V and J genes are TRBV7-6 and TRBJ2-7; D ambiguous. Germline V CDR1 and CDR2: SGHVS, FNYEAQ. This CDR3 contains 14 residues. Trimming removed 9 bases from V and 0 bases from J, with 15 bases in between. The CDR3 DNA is TGTGCCAGTTCCGAGACCTATCTCTCCTACGAGCAGTACTTC. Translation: CASSETYLSYEQYF.

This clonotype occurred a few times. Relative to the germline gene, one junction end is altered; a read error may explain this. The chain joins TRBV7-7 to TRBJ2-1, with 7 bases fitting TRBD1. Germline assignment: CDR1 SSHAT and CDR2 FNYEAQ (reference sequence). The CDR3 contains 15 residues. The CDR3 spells CASSYRQGGNNEQFF. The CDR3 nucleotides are TGTGCTAGCAGCTACCGACAGGGCGGAAACAATGAGCAGTTCTTC.

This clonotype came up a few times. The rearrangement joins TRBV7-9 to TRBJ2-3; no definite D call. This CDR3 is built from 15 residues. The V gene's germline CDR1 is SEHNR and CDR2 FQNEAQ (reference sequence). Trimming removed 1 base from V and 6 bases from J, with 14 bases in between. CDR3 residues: CASSLVRTWQDTQYF. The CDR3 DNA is TGTGCCAGCAGCTTAGTTCGTACATGGCAGGATACGCAGTATTTT.

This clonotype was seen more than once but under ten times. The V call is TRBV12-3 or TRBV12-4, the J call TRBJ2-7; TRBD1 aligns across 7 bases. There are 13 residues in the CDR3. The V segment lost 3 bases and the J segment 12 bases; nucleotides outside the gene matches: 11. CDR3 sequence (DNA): TGTGCCAGCAGTTTTGGTTACAGGGGCCATGCGTACTTC. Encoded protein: CASSFGYRGHAYF.

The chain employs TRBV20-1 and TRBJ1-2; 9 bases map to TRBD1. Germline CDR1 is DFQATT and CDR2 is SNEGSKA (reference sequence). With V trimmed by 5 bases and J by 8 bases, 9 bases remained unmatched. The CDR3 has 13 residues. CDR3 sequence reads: CSALTGGDWGYTF. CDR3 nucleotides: TGCAGTGCTTTGACAGGGGGAGACTGGGGCTACACCTTC.

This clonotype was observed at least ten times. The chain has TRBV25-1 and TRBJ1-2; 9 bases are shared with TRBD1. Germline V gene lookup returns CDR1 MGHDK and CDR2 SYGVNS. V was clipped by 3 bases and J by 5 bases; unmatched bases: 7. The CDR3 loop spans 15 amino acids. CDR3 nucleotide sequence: TGTGCCAGCAGTGAGAGTGGGGGACAGGGATATGGCTACACCTTC. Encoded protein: CASSESGGQGYGYTF.